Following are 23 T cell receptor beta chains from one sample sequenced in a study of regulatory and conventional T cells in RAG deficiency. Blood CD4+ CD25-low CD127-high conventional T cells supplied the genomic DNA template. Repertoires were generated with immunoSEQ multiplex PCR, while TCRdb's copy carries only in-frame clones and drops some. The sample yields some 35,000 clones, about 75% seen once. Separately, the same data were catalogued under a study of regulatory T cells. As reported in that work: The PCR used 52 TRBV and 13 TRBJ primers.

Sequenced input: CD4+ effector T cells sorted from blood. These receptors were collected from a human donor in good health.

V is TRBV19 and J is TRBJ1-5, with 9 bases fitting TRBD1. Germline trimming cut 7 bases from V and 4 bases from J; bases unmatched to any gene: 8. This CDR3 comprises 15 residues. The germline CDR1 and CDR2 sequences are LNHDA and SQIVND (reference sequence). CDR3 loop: CASTPQGARNQPQHF. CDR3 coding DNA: TGTGCCAGTACCCCACAGGGGGCTAGAAATCAGCCCCAGCATTTT.

The CDR3 nucleotides read TGTGCCAGCAGCTCCCCGGGACAGGGGATCGAAAAACTGTTTTTT. It specifies CASSSPGQGIEKLFF. This chain connects TRBV28 to TRBJ1-4, with 10 bases that match TRBD1. Germline CDR1 is MDHEN and CDR2 is SYDVKM. CDR3 length: 15 amino acids. The V and J ends lost 6 bases and 8 bases, in that order; junction bases with no gene match: 9.

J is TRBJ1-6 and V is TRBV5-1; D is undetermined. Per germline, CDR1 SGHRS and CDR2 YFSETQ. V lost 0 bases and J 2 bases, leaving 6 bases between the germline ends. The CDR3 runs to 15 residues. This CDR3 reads CASSLGQTYNSPLHF. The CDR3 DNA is TGCGCCAGCAGCTTGGGGCAGACCTATAATTCACCCCTCCACTTT.

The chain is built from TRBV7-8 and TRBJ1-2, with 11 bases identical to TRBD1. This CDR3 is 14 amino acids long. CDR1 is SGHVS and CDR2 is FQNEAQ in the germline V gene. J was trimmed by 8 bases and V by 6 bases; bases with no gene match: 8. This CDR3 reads CASSPTGTGGGYTF. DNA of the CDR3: TGTGCCAGCAGTCCGACCGGGACAGGGGGAGGCTACACCTTC.

The CDR3 nucleotides are TGTGCCAGTCGTGACGGGACCCACAATGAGCAGTTCTTC. This encodes CASRDGTHNEQFF. J is TRBJ2-1 and V is TRBV19; TRBD1 or TRBD2 may be the D gene (5 bases each). V shed 8 bases and J shed 5 bases, with 13 bases lying between them. The CDR3 spans 13 residues. Germline V gene sequence: CDR1 LNHDA, CDR2 SQIVND (reference sequence).

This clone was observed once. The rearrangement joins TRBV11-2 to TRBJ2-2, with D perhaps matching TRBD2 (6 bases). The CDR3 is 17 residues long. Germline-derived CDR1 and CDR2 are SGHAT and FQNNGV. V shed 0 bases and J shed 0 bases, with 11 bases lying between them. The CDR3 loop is CASSLDRWRANTGELFF. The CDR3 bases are TGTGCCAGCAGCTTAGATCGGTGGAGGGCGAACACCGGGGAGCTGTTTTTT.

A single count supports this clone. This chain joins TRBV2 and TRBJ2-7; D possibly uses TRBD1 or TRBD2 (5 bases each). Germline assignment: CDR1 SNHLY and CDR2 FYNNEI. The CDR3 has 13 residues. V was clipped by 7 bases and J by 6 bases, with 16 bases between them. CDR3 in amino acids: CASNEERGSEQYF. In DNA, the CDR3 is TGTGCCAGCAATGAGGAACGGGGCTCCGAGCAGTACTTC.

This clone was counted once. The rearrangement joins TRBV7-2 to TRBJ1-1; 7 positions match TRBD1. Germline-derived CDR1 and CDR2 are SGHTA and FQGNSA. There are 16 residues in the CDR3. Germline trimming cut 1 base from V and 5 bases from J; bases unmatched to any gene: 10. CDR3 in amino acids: CASSLVLRAGGTEAFF. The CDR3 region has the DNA TGTGCCAGCAGCTTAGTTCTCAGGGCAGGGGGAACTGAAGCTTTCTTT.

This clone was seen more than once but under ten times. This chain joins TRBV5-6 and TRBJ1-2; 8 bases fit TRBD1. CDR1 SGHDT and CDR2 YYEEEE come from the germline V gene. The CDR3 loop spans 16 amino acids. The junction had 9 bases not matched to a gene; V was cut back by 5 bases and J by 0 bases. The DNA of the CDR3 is TGTGCCAGCAGGATCCTGGGACAGGATGCTAACTATGGCTACACCTTC. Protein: CASRILGQDANYGYTF.

CDR3 DNA sequence: TGTGCCAGCAGTTTCGACCAGGGACTGAATTCACCCCTCCACTTT. Translation: CASSFDQGLNSPLHF. This chain uses TRBV27 with TRBJ1-6, with a possible D match to TRBD1 (5 bases). The CDR3 loop spans 15 amino acids. The germline V gene encodes CDR1 MNHEY and CDR2 SMNVEV (reference sequence). Trimming removed 3 bases at V and 7 bases at J, with 13 bases between.

The CDR3 sequence: CASTVATGNSYEQYF. For the CDR3, the DNA is TGTGCCAGTACCGTGGCGACAGGGAATTCCTACGAGCAGTACTTC. The J gene is TRBJ2-7, the V gene TRBV19; 7 bases align to TRBD1. This CDR3 is 15 amino acids long. Germline-derived CDR1 and CDR2 are LNHDA and SQIVND (reference sequence). V lost 7 bases and J lost 1; bases outside the gene matches: 10.

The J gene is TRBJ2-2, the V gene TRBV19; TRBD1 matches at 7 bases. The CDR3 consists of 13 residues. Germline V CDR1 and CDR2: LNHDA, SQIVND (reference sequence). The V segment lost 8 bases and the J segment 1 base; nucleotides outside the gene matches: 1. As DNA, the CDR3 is TGTGCCAGTTACAGGGGGAACACCGGGGAGCTGTTTTTT. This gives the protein CASYRGNTGELFF.

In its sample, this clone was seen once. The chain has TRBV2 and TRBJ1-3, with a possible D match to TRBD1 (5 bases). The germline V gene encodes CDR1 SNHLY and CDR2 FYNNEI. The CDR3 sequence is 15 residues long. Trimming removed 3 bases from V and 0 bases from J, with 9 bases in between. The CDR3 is CASSDRGTSGNTIYF. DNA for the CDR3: TGTGCCAGCAGTGATCGGGGGACCTCTGGAAACACCATATATTTT.

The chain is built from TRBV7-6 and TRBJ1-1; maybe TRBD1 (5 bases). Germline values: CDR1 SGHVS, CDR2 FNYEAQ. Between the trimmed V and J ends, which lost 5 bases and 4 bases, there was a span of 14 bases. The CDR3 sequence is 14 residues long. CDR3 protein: CASSKTGRGTEAFF. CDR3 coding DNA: TGTGCCAGCAGCAAAACAGGAAGGGGCACTGAAGCTTTCTTT.

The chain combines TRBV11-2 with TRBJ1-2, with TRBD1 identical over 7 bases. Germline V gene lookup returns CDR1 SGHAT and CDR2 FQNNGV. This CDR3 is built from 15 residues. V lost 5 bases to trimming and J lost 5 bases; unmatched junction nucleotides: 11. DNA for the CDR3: TGTGCCAGCAGCCAACGACAGGGTGGTCCATATGGCTACACCTTC. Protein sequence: CASSQRQGGPYGYTF.

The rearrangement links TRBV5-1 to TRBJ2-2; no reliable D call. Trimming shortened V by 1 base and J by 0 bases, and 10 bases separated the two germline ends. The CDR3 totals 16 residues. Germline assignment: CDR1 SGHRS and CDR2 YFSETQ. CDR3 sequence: CASSLQIRANTGELFF. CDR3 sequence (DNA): TGCGCCAGCAGCTTGCAGATCCGCGCGAACACCGGGGAGCTGTTTTTT.

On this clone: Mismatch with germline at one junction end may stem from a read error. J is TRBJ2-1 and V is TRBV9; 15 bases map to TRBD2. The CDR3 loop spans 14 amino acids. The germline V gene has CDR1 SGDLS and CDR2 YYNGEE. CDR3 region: CASSPGGTSGGPVF. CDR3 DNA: TGTGCCAGCAGCCCAGGAGGGACTAGCGGGGGGCCCGTCTTC.

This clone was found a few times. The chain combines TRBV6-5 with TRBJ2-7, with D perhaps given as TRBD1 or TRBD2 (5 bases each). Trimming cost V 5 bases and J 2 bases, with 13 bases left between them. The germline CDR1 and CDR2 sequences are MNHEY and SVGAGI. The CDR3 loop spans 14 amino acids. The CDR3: CASSLRDGPYEQYF. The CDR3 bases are TGTGCCAGCAGTCTCCGGGACGGGCCCTACGAGCAGTACTTC.

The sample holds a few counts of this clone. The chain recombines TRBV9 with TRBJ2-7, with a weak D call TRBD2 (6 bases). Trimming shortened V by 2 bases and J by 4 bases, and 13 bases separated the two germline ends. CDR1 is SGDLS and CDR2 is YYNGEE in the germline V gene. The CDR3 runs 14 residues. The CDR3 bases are TGTGCCAGCAGCGTCGGGGACTCGCCATACGAGCAGTACTTC. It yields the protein CASSVGDSPYEQYF.

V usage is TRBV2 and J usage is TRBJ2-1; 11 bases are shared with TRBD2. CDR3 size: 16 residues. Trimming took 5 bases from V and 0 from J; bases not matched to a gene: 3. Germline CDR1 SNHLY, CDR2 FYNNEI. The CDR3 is CASSRLAGSSYNEQFF. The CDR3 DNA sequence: TGTGCCAGCAGTAGACTAGCGGGAAGCTCCTACAATGAGCAGTTCTTC.

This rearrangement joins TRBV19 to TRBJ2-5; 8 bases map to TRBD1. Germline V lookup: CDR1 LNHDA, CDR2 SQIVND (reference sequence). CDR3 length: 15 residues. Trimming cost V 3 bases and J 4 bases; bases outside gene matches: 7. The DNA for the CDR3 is TGTGCCAGTAGTATCGGACAGGGAAGCAGAGAGACCCAGTACTTC. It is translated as CASSIGQGSRETQYF.

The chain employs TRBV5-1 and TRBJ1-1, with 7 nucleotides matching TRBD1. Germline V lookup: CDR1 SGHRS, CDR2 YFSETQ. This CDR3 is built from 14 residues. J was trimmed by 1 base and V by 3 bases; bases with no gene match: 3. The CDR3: CASSYDRANTEAFF. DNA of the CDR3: TGCGCCAGCAGCTACGACAGGGCGAACACTGAAGCTTTCTTT.

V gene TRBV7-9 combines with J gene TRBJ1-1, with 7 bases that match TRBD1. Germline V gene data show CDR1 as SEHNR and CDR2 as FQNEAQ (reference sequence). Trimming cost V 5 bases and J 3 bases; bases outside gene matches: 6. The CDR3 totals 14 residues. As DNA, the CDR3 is TGTGCCAGCAGCATTTATCAGGGGGACACTGAAGCTTTCTTT. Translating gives CASSIYQGDTEAFF.